This is a list of T cell receptor beta chains from one sample in a study of PD-1 blockade in mismatch repair-deficient tumors. The data were produced by immunoSEQ multiplex PCR, yet TCRdb's version contains in-frame clones alone and is incomplete. In the table there are about 67,000 clones, almost 80% of which are singletons. This material consisted of peripheral blood, taken 2 weeks after starting pembrolizumab. These receptor sequences come from an adult with mismatch repair-deficient cancer. CDR3s include the opening cysteine and the closing phenylalanine or tryptophan. Fields, in order: J gene, V gene, CDR3 protein.

J: TRBJ1-3
V: TRBV4-3
CDR3: CASSQDWATPGNTIYF

J: TRBJ2-3
V: TRBV7-3
CDR3: CASSLTGGSTDTQYF

J: TRBJ1-5
V: TRBV19
CDR3: CASSPLVAEVLAAQPQHF

J: TRBJ2-2
V: TRBV25-1
CDR3: CASSPTPGQGGTGELFF

J: TRBJ2-7
V: TRBV29-1
CDR3: CSVGARGTGTYEQYF

J: TRBJ2-1
V: TRBV19
CDR3: CASSIAGTGADEQFF

J: TRBJ2-2
V: TRBV27
CDR3: CASSLGGVFTGELFF

J: TRBJ2-7
V: TRBV4-1
CDR3: CASSLQGSLNEQYF

J: TRBJ2-1
V: TRBV5-5
CDR3: CASSLGTGVYNEQFF

J: TRBJ2-1
V: TRBV11-1
CDR3: CASRRLAGEYNEQFF

J: TRBJ2-2
V: TRBV19
CDR3: CATTPGSAWTGELFF

J: TRBJ2-2
V: TRBV7-8
CDR3: CASSSSGTGHHAGELFF

J: TRBJ1-3
V: TRBV7-2
CDR3: CASSLDAGAGNTIYF

J: TRBJ2-7
V: TRBV5-1
CDR3: CASSPNGQIETYEQYF

J: TRBJ1-1
V: TRBV5-8
CDR3: CASSLGVQGLLSEAFF

J: TRBJ2-6
V: TRBV14
CDR3: CASSPILTGGNVLTF

J: TRBJ2-5
V: TRBV5-1
CDR3: CASSFNDGWGETQYF